The rows below give T cell receptor beta chains drawn from one sample of a study of blood T cell repertoires in COVID-19. Only in-frame clones appear in the TCRdb table, and some are missing; sequencing was by immunoSEQ multiplex PCR. This table has about 300,000 clones, roughly nine tenths appearing once. The sequenced sample consisted of peripheral blood. The source is a woman aged 25 to 39 with COVID-19, enrolled during active disease. The CDR3 runs from the conserved cysteine through the conserved F or W. The D gene is left open where the match is weak. A row's size may be missing; if present it is once, few, many or a size class.

D gene,V gene,J gene,clone size,CDR3 protein,CDR3 DNA
.,TRBV9,TRBJ1-1,.,CASSVDGVTEAFF,TGTGCCAGCAGCGTAGACGGGGTAACTGAAGCTTTCTTT
.,TRBV19,TRBJ1-1,.,CASSIDRREAFEAFF,TGTGCCAGTAGTATAGATCGGAGGGAGGCCTTTGAAGCTTTCTTT
TRBD1,TRBV19,TRBJ1-4,.,CASSYRGIGEKLFF,TGTGCCAGTAGCTACAGGGGGATTGGCGAAAAACTGTTTTTT
.,TRBV10-3,TRBJ1-6,.,CAISGAGTGDSPLHF,TGTGCCATCAGTGGAGCCGGAACCGGGGATTCACCCCTCCACTTT
.,TRBV5-1,TRBJ1-4,.,CASSWGEGGKLFF,TGCGCCAGCAGCTGGGGGGAAGGTGGAAAACTGTTTTTT
TRBD1,TRBV4-1,TRBJ1-1,.,CASSQVPGTVIRGMNTEAFF,TGCGCCAGCAGCCAGGTTCCCGGGACAGTTATTAGGGGCATGAACACTGAAGCTTTCTTT
.,TRBV9,TRBJ2-3,.,CASTRELTDTQYF,TGTGCCAGCACGCGGGAACTCACAGATACGCAGTATTTT
TRBD1,TRBV18,TRBJ1-1,.,CASSPPGTGRNTEAFF,TGTGCCAGCTCACCACCGGGGACAGGAAGGAACACTGAAGCTTTCTTT
TRBD2,TRBV11-3,TRBJ2-1,.,CASSLGGGSGNEQFF,TGTGCCAGCAGCTTAGGCGGGGGGTCTGGAAATGAGCAGTTCTTC
TRBD1,TRBV6-5,TRBJ1-2,.,CASRGRDREGYTF,TGTGCCAGCAGGGGGCGGGACAGGGAAGGCTACACCTTC
.,TRBV2,TRBJ1-3,.,CASKMTVSGNTIYF,TGTGCCAGCAAGATGACAGTCTCTGGAAACACCATATATTTT
TRBD1,TRBV27,TRBJ1-2,.,CASRTGQGLTF,TGTGCCAGCAGGACGGGACAGGGGCTCACCTTC
TRBD1,TRBV5-1,TRBJ1-1,.,CASSFSPQGAGTEAFF,TGCGCCAGCAGCTTCTCGCCTCAGGGGGCAGGTACTGAAGCTTTCTTT
TRBD1,TRBV3-1/TRBV3-2,TRBJ2-1,once,CASSQEQGAYNEQFF,TGTGCCAGCAGCCAAGAACAGGGGGCGTACAATGAGCAGTTCTTC
TRBD1,TRBV27,TRBJ2-5,.,CASIPRWTGVEETQYF,TGTGCCAGCATTCCCCGCTGGACAGGGGTGGAAGAGACCCAGTACTTC
.,TRBV7-9,TRBJ2-1,once,CASSLSSAASGEQFF,TGTGCCAGCAGCTTAAGTTCTGCGGCTAGTGGTGAGCAGTTCTTC
TRBD1,TRBV5-1,TRBJ1-1,.,CASSLAGGARTEAFF,TGCGCCAGCAGCTTGGCAGGGGGCGCGAGGACTGAAGCTTTCTTT
.,TRBV3-1/TRBV3-2,TRBJ1-2,.,CASSQSEINYGYTF,TGTGCCAGCAGCCAATCGGAGATTAACTATGGCTACACCTTC
.,TRBV7-9,TRBJ1-2,.,CASSLDLRGLANYGYTF,TGTGCCAGCAGCTTAGACCTGAGGGGACTGGCTAACTATGGCTACACCTTC
.,TRBV5-1,TRBJ1-1,.,CASSRGAGGNTEAFF,TGCGCCAGCAGCCGGGGGGCGGGCGGTAACACTGAAGCTTTCTTT
.,TRBV7-9,TRBJ1-2,.,CASSSDRNPGGYTF,TGTGCCAGCAGTTCTGACCGAAACCCCGGGGGCTACACCTTC
.,TRBV25-1,TRBJ2-2,.,CASRGSGGELFF,TGTGCCAGCAGGGGTTCGGGCGGGGAGCTGTTTTTT
.,TRBV19,TRBJ1-5,few,CASSIGGARARNQPQHF,TGTGCCAGTAGTATAGGCGGGGCCAGGGCACGCAATCAGCCCCAGCATTTT
TRBD1,TRBV18,TRBJ1-5,.,CASSPPRQGANQPQHF,TGTGCCAGCTCACCTCCTCGACAGGGGGCAAATCAGCCCCAGCATTTT
.,TRBV6-5,TRBJ1-1,.,CATARGGPNTEAFF,TGTGCCACCGCTCGGGGGGGGCCGAACACTGAAGCTTTCTTT
.,TRBV3-1/TRBV3-2,TRBJ1-2,.,CASSHSQFGYTF,TGTGCCAGCAGCCATTCCCAGTTTGGCTACACCTTC
TRBD2,TRBV27,TRBJ2-3,.,CASSMGLAGVSDTQYF,TGTGCCAGCAGTATGGGACTAGCGGGGGTCTCAGATACGCAGTATTTT